Shown below are 21 T cell receptor beta chains from a single sample sequenced in a study of a mutant IDH1 vaccine in newly diagnosed glioma. The method was immunoSEQ multiplex PCR; TCRdb's version includes in-frame clones alone and lacks a portion of them. The data hold 110,000 or so clones, with almost 90% observed a single time. Which antigens these TCRs recognize remains unknown. Time point specified: week 11, during vaccination. Topical imiquimod was applied with each vaccine dose, which held 300 ug of mutant IDH1 20-mer peptide. Sequences were derived from PBMCs, sampled from a glioma patient whose treatment included an IDH1 peptide vaccine. Receptors originate from a woman aged 50 to 65 with glioma.

This clone showed up just once. The chain employs TRBV18 and TRBJ2-4; no clear D. CDR3 length: 15 residues. CDR1 is KGHSH, CDR2 LQKENI, per germline. Trimming took 6 bases from V and 0 from J, leaving 12 bases between them. The CDR3 nucleotides read TGTGCCAGCTCGCGGTCCGTTATAGCCAAAAACATTCAGTACTTC. The encoded protein is CASSRSVIAKNIQYF.

The chain carries TRBV29-1 and TRBJ2-1; D is undetermined. CDR3 length: 16 residues. Per germline, CDR1 SQVTM and CDR2 ANQGSEA. Trimming shortened V by 0 bases and J by 0 bases, and 12 bases separated the two germline ends. For the CDR3, the DNA is TGCAGCGTTGAAGATCTGGAGATGAGCTCCTACAATGAGCAGTTCTTC. Amino acid sequence: CSVEDLEMSSYNEQFF.

This sequence joins TRBV28 and TRBJ2-5, with TRBD1 as a possible D gene (5 bases). V gave up 6 bases and J gave up 5 bases, with 10 bases separating them. The length of the CDR3 is 12 residues. Germline CDR1 and CDR2: MDHEN and SYDVKM. The CDR3 nucleotides read TGTGCCAGCAGGACAGTCCGGGAGACCCAGTACTTC. It translates to CASRTVRETQYF.

The V gene is TRBV28, the J gene TRBJ2-7; D could derive from TRBD1 or TRBD2 (5 bases each). This CDR3 region has 14 residues. V was shortened by 5 bases and J by 0 bases, with 11 bases between the two germline ends. Germline values: CDR1 MDHEN, CDR2 SYDVKM. CDR3 sequence: CASSIRDVSYEQYF. The CDR3 region has the DNA TGTGCCAGCAGTATCCGGGACGTCTCCTACGAGCAGTACTTC.

The chain couples TRBV2 to TRBJ2-2; possible D gene TRBD2, 7 bases. Germline CDR1 and CDR2: SNHLY and FYNNEI. The V gene lost 7 bases and the J gene lost 7 bases, with 19 bases spanning the gap. The CDR3 is 15 amino acids. CDR3 bases: TGTGCCAGCACCTGGGGGGCGGGAGAGGTCGGGGAGCTGTTTTTT. It specifies CASTWGAGEVGELFF.

This chain links TRBV11-2 with TRBJ2-3; 8 nucleotides line up with TRBD2. The CDR3 contains 16 residues. The V and J ends lost 3 bases and 2 bases, in that order; junction bases with no gene match: 7. Germline V CDR1 and CDR2: SGHAT, FQNNGV. The DNA of the CDR3 is TGTGCCAGCAGCTTCGGACTAGCAGACAACACAGATACGCAGTATTTT. Protein product: CASSFGLADNTDTQYF.

V is TRBV19 and J is TRBJ2-5, with TRBD1 matching over 9 bases. The germline gives CDR1 LNHDA, CDR2 SQIVND (reference sequence). The CDR3 runs to 15 residues. J lost 4 bases, V lost 5 bases, and 8 bases had no gene match. Written as DNA, the CDR3 is TGTGCCAGTAGTGTAGGGACAGGGCCTACAGAGACCCAGTACTTC. Its protein is CASSVGTGPTETQYF.

The chain carries TRBV6-5 and TRBJ1-2, with D tentatively TRBD1 (6 bases). The CDR3 runs to 15 residues. Germline assignment: CDR1 MNHEY and CDR2 SVGAGI. The V end was cut by 2 bases, the J end by 6 bases, with 16 bases between. This CDR3 reads CASSYGGSRRNGYTF. The CDR3 DNA reads TGTGCCAGCAGTTACGGGGGCTCTCGGCGAAATGGCTACACCTTC.

The chain links TRBV6-4 to TRBJ2-7; possibly TRBD2 for D (5 bases). Germline V CDR1 and CDR2: MRHNA, SNTAGT. The CDR3 length is 16 residues. The V end lost 4 bases, the J end lost 6 bases, and 22 bases lay between the germline ends. CDR3 in amino acids: CASSGLPDPNVGEQYF. The CDR3 DNA reads TGTGCCAGCAGTGGACTACCGGACCCCAATGTGGGCGAGCAGTACTTC.

The chain links TRBV25-1 to TRBJ2-1; 7 nucleotides match TRBD2. Germline V gives CDR1 MGHDK, CDR2 SYGVNS. Trimming took 5 bases from V and 2 from J; bases not matched to a gene: 9. CDR3 length: 16 amino acids. Written as DNA, the CDR3 is TGTGCCAGCAGTCTTACGGGGGAGGGGACCTACAATGAGCAGTTCTTC. Residues: CASSLTGEGTYNEQFF.

This rearrangement joins TRBV5-5 to TRBJ1-1; D is perhaps TRBD1 (6 bases). The CDR3 totals 15 residues. CDR1 and CDR2 from the germline V gene are SGHKS and YYEKEE (reference sequence). Trimming left V 4 bases short and J 5 bases short, with 18 bases between. CDR3 coding DNA: TGTGCCAGCAGCCAAGAGGGGGGAGAATGGACTGAAGCTTTCTTT. It translates to CASSQEGGEWTEAFF. Full variable domain (rest looked up from reference TRBV5-5 and TRBJ1-1): DAGVTQSPTHLIKTRGQQVTLRCSPISGHKSVSWYQQVLGQGPQFIFQYYEKEERGRGNFPDRFSARQFPNYSSELNVNALLLGDSALYLCASSQEGGEWTEAFFGQGTRLTVV.

The CDR3 here is CASSPPDGYEQYF. In DNA, the CDR3 is TGTGCCAGCAGCCCCCCGGATGGTTACGAGCAGTACTTC. The chain couples TRBV9 to TRBJ2-7; D ambiguous. The V gene's germline CDR1 is SGDLS and CDR2 YYNGEE. The CDR3 runs 13 residues. The V gene lost 4 bases and the J gene lost 4 bases, with 12 bases spanning the gap. Supplemented by reference TRBV9 and TRBJ2-7, the full variable domain reads DSGVTQTPKHLITATGQRVTLRCSPRSGDLSVYWYQQSLDQGLQFLIQYYNGEERAKGNILERFSAQQFPDLHSELNLSSLELGDSALYFCASSPPDGYEQYFGPGTRLTVT.

V and J are TRBV11-2 and TRBJ2-1; TRBD2 is a possible D gene (5 bases). V was trimmed by 11 bases and J by 1 base, leaving 12 bases between them. The CDR3 is made up of 13 amino acids. The V gene's germline CDR1 is SGHAT and CDR2 FQNNGV. In DNA, the CDR3 is TGTGCCTGTAGGGAGACTTCCTACAATGAGCAGTTCTTC. Its protein is CACRETSYNEQFF.

In its sample, this clone was seen a few times. The J gene is TRBJ1-5, the V gene TRBV7-6; 9 positions agree with TRBD1. The length of the CDR3 is 14 residues. The J segment lost 4 bases and the V segment lost 5 bases, leaving 3 bases of the junction unmatched. Germline CDR1 is SGHVS and CDR2 is FNYEAQ. CDR3 nucleotides: TGTGCCAGCAGCCCGACAGGGGGAAATCAGCCCCAGCATTTT. Translating gives CASSPTGGNQPQHF.

This clone has just a few counts. The genes are TRBV19 and TRBJ1-1, with TRBD1 matching over 9 bases. Per the germline V gene, CDR1 is LNHDA and CDR2 is SQIVND (reference sequence). This CDR3 is 15 amino acids long. Trimming removed 1 base from V and 1 base from J; junction bases left unmatched: 1. The CDR3 coding sequence is TGTGCCAGTAGTATAGGGACAGGGGAGAACACTGAAGCTTTCTTT. It translates to CASSIGTGENTEAFF. The entire variable domain, with the rest obtained from reference TRBV19 and TRBJ1-1, is as follows: DGGITQSPKYLFRKEGQNVTLSCEQNLNHDAMYWYRQDPGQGLRLIYYSQIVNDFQKGDIAEGYSVSREKKESFPLTVTSAQKNPTAFYLCASSIGTGENTEAFFGQGTRLTVV.

This rearrangement joins TRBV16 to TRBJ2-3; the D is unclear. The germline V gene encodes CDR1 KGHSY and CDR2 FQNENV. The V gene lost 4 bases and the J gene lost 0 bases, with 8 bases spanning the gap. This CDR3 is 14 amino acids long. CDR3 DNA: TGTGCCAGCAGCCCCCGAGCCAGCACAGATACGCAGTATTTT. Its translation: CASSPRASTDTQYF.

The chain recombines TRBV11-2 with TRBJ2-1; 8 bases agree with TRBD2. Germline V CDR1 and CDR2: SGHAT, FQNNGV. The CDR3 runs to 15 residues. The V and J ends lost 6 bases and 0 bases, in that order; junction bases with no gene match: 4. The CDR3, as DNA: TGTGCCAGCAGAGACCTAGCGGGCTCCTACAATGAGCAGTTCTTC. As protein: CASRDLAGSYNEQFF.

The CDR3 DNA reads TGTGCCAGCAGTGTGAGCTCTGGACAGGGTAGAGGGACCCAGTACTTC. It translates to CASSVSSGQGRGTQYF. The chain carries TRBV2 and TRBJ2-5; 8 bases align to TRBD1. CDR1 SNHLY and CDR2 FYNNEI come from the germline V gene. The CDR3 consists of 16 residues. Trimming cost V 4 bases and J 7 bases; bases outside gene matches: 14.

In this sample, this clone turned up once. This chain joins TRBV9 and TRBJ2-1; D is unresolved. V gave up 4 bases and J gave up 6 bases, with 14 bases separating them. Germline CDR1 is SGDLS and CDR2 is YYNGEE. There are 14 residues in the CDR3. The DNA for the CDR3 is TGTGCCAGCAGCTCCACGACCCCGAGCAATGAGCAGTTCTTC. Its translation: CASSSTTPSNEQFF.

This chain joins TRBV6-1 and TRBJ1-5; D remains unclear. This CDR3 has 17 amino acids. CDR1 is MNHNS and CDR2 is SASEGT in the germline V gene. V lost 2 bases, J lost 0 bases, and 14 bases lay in between. The CDR3 DNA sequence: TGTGCCAGCAGTGAAATAGGGCAGGCCTATAGCAATCAGCCCCAGCATTTT. This gives the protein CASSEIGQAYSNQPQHF.

The chain carries TRBV5-4 and TRBJ2-3, with D possibly TRBD1 on 7 matching bases. Trimming left V 3 bases short and J 8 bases short, with 19 bases between. The CDR3 has 15 residues. Germline lookup yields CDR1 SGHNT and CDR2 YYREEE (reference sequence). The CDR3 spells CASSSQGGGKGTQYF. CDR3 bases: TGTGCCAGCAGCTCTCAGGGGGGCGGGAAAGGTACGCAGTATTTT.